The sequence of this T cell receptor (beta chain) was determined in a study of early T cells in non-severe SARS-CoV-2 infection. Across the whole study: Chains were not paired, and sequencing was done on bulk RNA from unsorted whole blood. General study findings and limits: VDJdb matching skewed toward anti-spike CD8 responses, missing private and CD4 specificities.

CDR1 is SGHAT and CDR2 is FQNNGV in the germline V gene. V was cut by 8 bases and J by 6 bases, with 14 bases left in between. The CDR3 consists of 13 residues. Unique molecular identifiers were added to individual cDNA molecules. Each CDR3 protein is one row after TCRdb ran MiXCR on the 5' RACE reads. The table has about 64,000 distinct CDR3 sequences, roughly 9% seen once. Sample share makes this clonotype medium-sized (0.01 to 0.1%). Its target is not known. The chain is built from TRBV11-2 and TRBJ2-1; D unresolved. The origin of this receptor is an adult who was a healthcare worker with PCR-confirmed SARS-CoV-2 infection or an uninfected control (not recorded which). Specimen: whole blood, collected at baseline. Here the CDR3 reads CASSREVFNEQFF. CDR3 sequence (DNA): TGTGCCAGCTCCCGAGAGGTATTCAATGAGCAGTTCTTC.